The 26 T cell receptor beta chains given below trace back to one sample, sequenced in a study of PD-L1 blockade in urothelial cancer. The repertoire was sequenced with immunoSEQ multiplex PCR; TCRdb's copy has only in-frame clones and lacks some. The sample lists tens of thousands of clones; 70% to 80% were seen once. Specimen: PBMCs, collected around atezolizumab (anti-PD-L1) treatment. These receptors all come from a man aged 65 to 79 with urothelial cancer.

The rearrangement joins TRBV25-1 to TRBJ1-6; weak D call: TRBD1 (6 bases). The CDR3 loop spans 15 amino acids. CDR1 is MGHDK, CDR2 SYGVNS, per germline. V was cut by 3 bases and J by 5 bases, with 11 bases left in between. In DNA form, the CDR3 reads TGTGCCAGCAGTGAGATGGGGGCCCATAATTCACCCCTCCACTTT. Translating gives CASSEMGAHNSPLHF.

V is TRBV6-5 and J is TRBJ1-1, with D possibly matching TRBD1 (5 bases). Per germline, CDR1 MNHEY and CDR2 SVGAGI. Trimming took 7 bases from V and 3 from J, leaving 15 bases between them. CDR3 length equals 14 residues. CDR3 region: CASTFSGGHTEAFF. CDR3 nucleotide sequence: TGTGCCAGCACTTTCTCGGGGGGACACACTGAAGCTTTCTTT.

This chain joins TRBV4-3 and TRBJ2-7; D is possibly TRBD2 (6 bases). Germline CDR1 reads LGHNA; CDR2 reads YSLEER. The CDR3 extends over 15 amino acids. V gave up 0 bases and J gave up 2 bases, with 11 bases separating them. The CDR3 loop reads CASSQDLGGPYEQYF. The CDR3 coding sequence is TGCGCCAGCAGCCAAGATCTGGGAGGACCCTACGAGCAGTACTTC.

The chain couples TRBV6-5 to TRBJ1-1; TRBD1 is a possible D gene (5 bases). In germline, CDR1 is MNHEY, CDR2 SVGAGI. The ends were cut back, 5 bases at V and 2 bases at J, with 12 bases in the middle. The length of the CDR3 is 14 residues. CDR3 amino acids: CASSADQGNTEAFF. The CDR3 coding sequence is TGTGCCAGCAGTGCCGATCAGGGTAACACTGAAGCTTTCTTT.

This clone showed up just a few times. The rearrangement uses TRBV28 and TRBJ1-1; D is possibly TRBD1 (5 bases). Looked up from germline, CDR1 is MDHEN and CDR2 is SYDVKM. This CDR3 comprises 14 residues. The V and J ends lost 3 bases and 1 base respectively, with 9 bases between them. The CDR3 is CASSFQGGNTEAFF. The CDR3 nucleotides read TGTGCCAGCAGTTTTCAGGGAGGGAACACTGAAGCTTTCTTT.

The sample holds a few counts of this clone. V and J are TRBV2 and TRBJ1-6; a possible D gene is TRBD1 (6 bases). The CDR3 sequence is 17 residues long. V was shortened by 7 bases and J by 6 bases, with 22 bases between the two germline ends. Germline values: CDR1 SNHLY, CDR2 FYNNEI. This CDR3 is CASIRSEWTEFNSPLHF. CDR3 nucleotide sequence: TGTGCCAGCATCAGAAGCGAATGGACAGAGTTTAATTCACCCCTCCACTTT.

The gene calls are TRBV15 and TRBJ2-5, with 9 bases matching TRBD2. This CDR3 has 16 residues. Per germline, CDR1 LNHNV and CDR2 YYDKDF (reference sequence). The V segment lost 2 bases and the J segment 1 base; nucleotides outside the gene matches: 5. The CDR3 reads CATSRSSGELQETQYF. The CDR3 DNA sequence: TGTGCCACCAGCAGATCTAGCGGGGAACTCCAAGAGACCCAGTACTTC.

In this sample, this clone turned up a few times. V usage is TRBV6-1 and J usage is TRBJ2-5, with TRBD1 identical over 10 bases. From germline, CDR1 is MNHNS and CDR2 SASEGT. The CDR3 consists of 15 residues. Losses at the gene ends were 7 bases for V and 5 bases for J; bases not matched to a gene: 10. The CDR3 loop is CASIPWDRGRETQYF. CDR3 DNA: TGTGCCAGCATTCCCTGGGACAGGGGAAGGGAGACCCAGTACTTC.

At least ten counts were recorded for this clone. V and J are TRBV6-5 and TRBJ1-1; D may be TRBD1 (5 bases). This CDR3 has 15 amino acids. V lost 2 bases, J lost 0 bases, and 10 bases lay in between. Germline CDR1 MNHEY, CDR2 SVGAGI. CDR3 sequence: CASSYDSRMNTEAFF. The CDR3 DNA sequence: TGTGCCAGCAGTTACGACAGCAGGATGAACACTGAAGCTTTCTTT.

CDR3 DNA: TGCGCCAGCAGCCAAGATTACAGCCTCCCTGAAGCTTTCTTT. The encoded protein is CASSQDYSLPEAFF. The chain links TRBV4-3 to TRBJ1-1; no definite D call. V was clipped by 0 bases and J by 6 bases, with 11 bases between them. CDR1 is LGHNA, CDR2 YSLEER, per germline. The CDR3 length is 14 residues.

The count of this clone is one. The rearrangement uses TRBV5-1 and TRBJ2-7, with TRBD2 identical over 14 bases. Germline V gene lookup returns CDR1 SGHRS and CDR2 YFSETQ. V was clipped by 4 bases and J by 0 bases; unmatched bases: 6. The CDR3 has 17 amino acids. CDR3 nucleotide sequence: TGCGCCAGCAGCCCGGGACTAGCGGGAGTTGGCTCCTACGAGCAGTACTTC. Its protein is CASSPGLAGVGSYEQYF.

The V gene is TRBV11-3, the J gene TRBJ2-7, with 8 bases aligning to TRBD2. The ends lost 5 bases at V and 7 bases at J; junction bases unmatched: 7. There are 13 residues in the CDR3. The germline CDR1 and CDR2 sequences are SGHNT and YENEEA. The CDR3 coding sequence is TGTGCCAGCAGCCTCGGACTAGCCGGGGAGCAGTACTTC. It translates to CASSLGLAGEQYF.

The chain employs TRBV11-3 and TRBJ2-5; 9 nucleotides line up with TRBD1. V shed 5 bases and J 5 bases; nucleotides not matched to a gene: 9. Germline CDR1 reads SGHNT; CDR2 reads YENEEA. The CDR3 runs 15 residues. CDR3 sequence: CASSLRTGAGETQYF. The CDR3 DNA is TGTGCCAGCAGCCTCCGGACAGGGGCTGGGGAGACCCAGTACTTC.

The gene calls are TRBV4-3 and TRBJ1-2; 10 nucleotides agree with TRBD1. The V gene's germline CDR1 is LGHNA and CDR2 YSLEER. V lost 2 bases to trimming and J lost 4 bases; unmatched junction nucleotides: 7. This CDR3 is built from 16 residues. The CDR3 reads CASSQTSGQGIYGYTF. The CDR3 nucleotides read TGCGCCAGCAGCCAAACCTCGGGACAGGGGATCTATGGCTACACCTTC.

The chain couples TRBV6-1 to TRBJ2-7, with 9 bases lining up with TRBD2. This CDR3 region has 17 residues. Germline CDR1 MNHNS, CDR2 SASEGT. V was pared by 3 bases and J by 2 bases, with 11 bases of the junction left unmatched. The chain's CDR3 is CASSDLGASGTPYEQYF. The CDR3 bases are TGTGCCAGCAGTGACCTCGGGGCTAGCGGGACGCCCTACGAGCAGTACTTC.

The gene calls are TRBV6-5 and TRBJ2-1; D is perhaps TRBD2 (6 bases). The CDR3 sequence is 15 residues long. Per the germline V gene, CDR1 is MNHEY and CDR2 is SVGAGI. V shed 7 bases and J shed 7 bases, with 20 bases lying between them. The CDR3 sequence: CASNKAGGKVNEQFF. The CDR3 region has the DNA TGTGCCAGCAACAAAGCGGGCGGGAAAGTAAATGAGCAGTTCTTC.

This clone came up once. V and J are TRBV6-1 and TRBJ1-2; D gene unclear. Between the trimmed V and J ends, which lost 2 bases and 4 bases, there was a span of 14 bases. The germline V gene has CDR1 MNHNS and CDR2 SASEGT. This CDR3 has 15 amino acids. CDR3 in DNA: TGTGCCAGCAGTGAAATGGAGCCAGCTCCCTATGGCTACACCTTC. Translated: CASSEMEPAPYGYTF.

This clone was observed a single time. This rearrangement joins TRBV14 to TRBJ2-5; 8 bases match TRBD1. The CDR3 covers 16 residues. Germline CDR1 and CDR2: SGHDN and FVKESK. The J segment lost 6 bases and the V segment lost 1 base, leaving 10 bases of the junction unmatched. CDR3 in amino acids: CASSQALLQGGQTQYF. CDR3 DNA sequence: TGTGCCAGCAGCCAAGCTTTGTTACAGGGGGGACAGACCCAGTACTTC. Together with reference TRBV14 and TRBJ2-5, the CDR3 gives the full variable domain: EAGVTQFPSHSVIEKGQTVTLRCDPISGHDNLYWYRRVMGKEIKFLLHFVKESKQDESGMPNNRFLAERTGGTYSTLKVQPAELEDSGVYFCASSQALLQGGQTQYFGPGTRLLVL.

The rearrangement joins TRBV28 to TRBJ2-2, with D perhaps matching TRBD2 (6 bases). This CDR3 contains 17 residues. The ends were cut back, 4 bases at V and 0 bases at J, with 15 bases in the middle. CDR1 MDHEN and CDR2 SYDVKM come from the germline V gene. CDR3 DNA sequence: TGTGCCAGCAGTTACCTCTTGGGGGGTTCGAACACCGGGGAGCTGTTTTTT. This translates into CASSYLLGGSNTGELFF. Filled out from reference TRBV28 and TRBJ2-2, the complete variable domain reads DVKVTQSSRYLVKRTGEKVFLECVQDMDHENMFWYRQDPGLGLRLIYFSYDVKMKEKGDIPEGYSVSREKKERFSLILESASTNQTSMYLCASSYLLGGSNTGELFFGEGSRLTVL.

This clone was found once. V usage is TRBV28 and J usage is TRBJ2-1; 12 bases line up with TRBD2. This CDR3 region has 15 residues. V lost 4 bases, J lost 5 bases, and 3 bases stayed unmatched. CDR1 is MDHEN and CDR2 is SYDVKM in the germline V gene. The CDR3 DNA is TGTGCCAGCAGTTCCCGACTAGCGGGGGACAATGAGCAGTTCTTC. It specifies CASSSRLAGDNEQFF. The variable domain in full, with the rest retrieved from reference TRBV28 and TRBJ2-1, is DVKVTQSSRYLVKRTGEKVFLECVQDMDHENMFWYRQDPGLGLRLIYFSYDVKMKEKGDIPEGYSVSREKKERFSLILESASTNQTSMYLCASSSRLAGDNEQFFGPGTRLTVL.

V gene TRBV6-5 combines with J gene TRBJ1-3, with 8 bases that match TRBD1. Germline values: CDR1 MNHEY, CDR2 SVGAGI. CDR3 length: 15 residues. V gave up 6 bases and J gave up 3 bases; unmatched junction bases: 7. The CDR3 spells CASRADRVGGNTIYF. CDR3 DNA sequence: TGTGCCAGCAGGGCGGACAGGGTCGGTGGAAACACCATATATTTT.

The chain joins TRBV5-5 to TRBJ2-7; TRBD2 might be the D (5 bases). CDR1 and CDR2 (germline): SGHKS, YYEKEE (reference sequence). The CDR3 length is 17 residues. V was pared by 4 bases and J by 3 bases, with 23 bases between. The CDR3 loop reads CASSPGPPGREGYEQYF. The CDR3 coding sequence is TGTGCCAGCAGCCCCGGCCCCCCGGGAAGGGAAGGCTACGAGCAGTACTTC.

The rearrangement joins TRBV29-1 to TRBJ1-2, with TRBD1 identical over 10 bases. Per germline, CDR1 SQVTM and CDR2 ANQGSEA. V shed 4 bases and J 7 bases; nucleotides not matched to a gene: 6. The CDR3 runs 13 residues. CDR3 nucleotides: TGCAGCGTTGTAGGGGGACAGGGGTCTGGCTACACCTTC. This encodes CSVVGGQGSGYTF. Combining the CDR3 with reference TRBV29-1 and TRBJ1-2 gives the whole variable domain SAVISQKPSRDICQRGTSLTIQCQVDSQVTMMFWYRQQPGQSLTLIATANQGSEATYESGFVIDKFPISRPNLTFSTLTVSNMSPEDSSIYLCSVVGGQGSGYTFGSGTRLTVV.

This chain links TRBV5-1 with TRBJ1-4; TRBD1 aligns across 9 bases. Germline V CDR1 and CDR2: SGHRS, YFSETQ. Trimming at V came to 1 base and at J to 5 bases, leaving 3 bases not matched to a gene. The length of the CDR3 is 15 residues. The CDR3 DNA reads TGCGCCAGCAGCTTGAACACAGGGGGCAATGAAAAACTGTTTTTT. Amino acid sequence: CASSLNTGGNEKLFF.

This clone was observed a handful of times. The CDR3 sequence: CASSEGVDEKLFF. In nucleotides, the CDR3 is TGTGCCAGCAGTGAGGGGGTCGATGAAAAACTGTTTTTT. V gene TRBV11-3 combines with J gene TRBJ1-4; D possibly corresponds to TRBD1 (6 bases). Trimming took off 6 bases at V and 6 bases at J, with 11 bases between the two ends. Germline V gene lookup returns CDR1 SGHNT and CDR2 YENEEA. CDR3 length: 13 amino acids.

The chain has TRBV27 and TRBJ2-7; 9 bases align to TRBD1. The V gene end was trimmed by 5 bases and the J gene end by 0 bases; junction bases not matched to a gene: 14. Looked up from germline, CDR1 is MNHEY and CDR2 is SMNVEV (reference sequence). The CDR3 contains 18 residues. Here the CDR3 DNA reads TGTGCCAGCAGTCCTATAGCTCCAGCGACAGGGGGCTCCTACGAGCAGTACTTC. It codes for CASSPIAPATGGSYEQYF.